A single sample is the source of the 17 T cell receptor beta chains below, sequenced in a study of OX40 agonist ivuxolimab in advanced cancers. Clones were read by immunoSEQ multiplex PCR, and TCRdb kept only the in-frame ones, dropping some. The sample carries about 73,000 clones, approximately 90% recorded once. This sample comprised CD4+ or CD8+ T cells sorted from blood, obtained in a trial of the OX40 agonist ivuxolimab. Source of these receptors: an adult with an advanced solid tumor such as melanoma, head and neck, liver or kidney cancer.

The chain uses TRBV11-2 and TRBJ1-2; TRBD1 matches 8 bases. V gave up 4 bases and J gave up 7 bases; unmatched junction bases: 8. CDR3 size: 14 residues. CDR1 and CDR2 from the germline V gene are SGHAT and FQNNGV. CDR3 sequence: CASSSKTGVGGYTF. The CDR3 DNA reads as TGTGCCAGCAGCTCGAAGACAGGGGTGGGTGGCTACACCTTC.

The J gene is TRBJ2-1, the V gene TRBV19; 15 bases are shared with TRBD2. V trimming: 11 bases; J trimming: 0 bases; junction bases outside the gene matches: 5. The CDR3 length is 16 residues. CDR1 and CDR2 from the germline V gene are LNHDA and SQIVND (reference sequence). The chain's CDR3 is CASGLAGGRSYNEQFF. The CDR3 nucleotides are TGTGCCTCGGGACTAGCGGGAGGTCGCTCCTACAATGAGCAGTTCTTC.

V gene TRBV11-1 combines with J gene TRBJ2-7; 10 nucleotides align to TRBD2. This CDR3 spans 17 amino acids. In germline, CDR1 is SGHAT, CDR2 FQDESV (reference sequence). The junction had 6 bases not matched to a gene; V was cut back by 1 base and J by 0 bases. CDR3 loop: CASSLVSSGSVSYEQYF. Written as DNA, the CDR3 is TGTGCCAGCAGCTTAGTGTCTAGCGGGAGTGTCTCCTACGAGCAGTACTTC.

V and J are TRBV5-1 and TRBJ1-1; D is ambiguous. Trimming shortened V by 4 bases and J by 0 bases, and 13 bases separated the two germline ends. Germline values: CDR1 SGHRS, CDR2 YFSETQ. The CDR3 extends over 15 amino acids. CDR3 nucleotide sequence: TGCGCCAGCAGCCTCGAATGGGGAATGAACACTGAAGCTTTCTTT. Translated: CASSLEWGMNTEAFF.

The chain is built from TRBV2 and TRBJ2-3; 7 nucleotides agree with TRBD2. Germline CDR1 SNHLY, CDR2 FYNNEI. V shed 6 bases, J shed 5 bases, and the junction held 8 bases outside the gene matches. This CDR3 is built from 14 residues. The chain's CDR3 is CASSDRLAKDTQYF. The CDR3 region has the DNA TGTGCCAGCAGCGATAGACTAGCTAAAGATACGCAGTATTTT. The variable domain in full, with the rest retrieved from reference TRBV2 and TRBJ2-3, is EPEVTQTPSHQVTQMGQEVILRCVPISNHLYFYWYRQILGQKVEFLVSFYNNEISEKSEIFDDQFSVERPDGSNFTLKIRSTKLEDSAMYFCASSDRLAKDTQYFGPGTRLTVL.

The chain recombines TRBV7-9 with TRBJ2-2; TRBD1 matches at 8 bases. Germline-derived CDR1 and CDR2 are SEHNR and FQNEAQ (reference sequence). Trimming at V came to 5 bases and at J to 3 bases, leaving 11 bases not matched to a gene. The CDR3 runs to 17 residues. The CDR3 sequence: CASSLPQGALDTGELFF. In nucleotides, the CDR3 is TGTGCCAGCAGCCTACCCCAGGGGGCATTGGACACCGGGGAGCTGTTTTTT.

The gene calls are TRBV11-3 and TRBJ2-3; the match to TRBD2 covers 16 bases. V was pared by 5 bases and J by 2 bases, with 13 bases of the junction left unmatched. The CDR3 loop spans 20 amino acids. Germline loops: CDR1 SGHNT, CDR2 YENEEA. CDR3 loop: CASSPGLAGGRPGSTDTQYF. As DNA, the CDR3 is TGTGCCAGCAGCCCGGGACTAGCGGGAGGGCGGCCCGGCTCCACAGATACGCAGTATTTT.

V usage is TRBV5-8 and J usage is TRBJ2-7; D is possibly TRBD1 (5 bases). With 4 bases removed from V and 6 bases from J, the gap between germline ends came to 20 bases. The CDR3 sequence is 15 residues long. Germline loops: CDR1 SGHTS, CDR2 YDEGEE. The CDR3 loop is CASSAPTGGPTEQYF. The CDR3 DNA is TGTGCCAGCAGCGCACCTACAGGTGGCCCCACCGAGCAGTACTTC.

The rearrangement uses TRBV5-1 and TRBJ1-4, with a tentative D call TRBD1 (5 bases). This CDR3 has 15 amino acids. V shed 4 bases and J shed 5 bases, with 15 bases lying between them. Germline CDR1 is SGHRS and CDR2 is YFSETQ. The CDR3 spells CASSGGTAPNEKLFF. CDR3 coding DNA: TGCGCCAGCAGCGGAGGGACGGCACCCAATGAAAAACTGTTTTTT.

The rearrangement joins TRBV2 to TRBJ2-1, with 8 bases aligning to TRBD2. Germline V gene data show CDR1 as SNHLY and CDR2 as FYNNEI. CDR3 size: 13 residues. Germline trimming cut 4 bases from V and 8 bases from J; bases unmatched to any gene: 4. In DNA form, the CDR3 reads TGTGCCAGCAGTGTAGCGGGGAAGCATGAGCAGTTCTTC. Protein: CASSVAGKHEQFF.

The V call is TRBV6-5, the J call TRBJ2-6, with D maybe TRBD2 (6 bases). Germline V gene lookup returns CDR1 MNHEY and CDR2 SVGAGI. This CDR3 is 13 amino acids long. V shed 5 bases and J shed 4 bases, with 6 bases lying between them. Here the CDR3 reads CASSRGGANVLTF. The DNA of the CDR3 is TGTGCCAGCAGTCGGGGGGGGGCCAACGTCCTGACTTTC.

This chain joins TRBV5-5 and TRBJ1-1; possibly TRBD1 for D (6 bases). This CDR3 is built from 16 residues. The germline gives CDR1 SGHKS, CDR2 YYEKEE (reference sequence). Trimming took 4 bases from V and 0 from J, leaving 16 bases between them. The CDR3 DNA reads TGTGCCAGCAGCGCGGGACATATAAACATGAACACTGAAGCTTTCTTT. This translates into CASSAGHINMNTEAFF.

The rearrangement uses TRBV5-8 and TRBJ1-5, with 7 bases aligning to TRBD1. Unmatched junction bases numbered 13, after V lost 7 bases and J lost 0 bases. Per germline, CDR1 SGHTS and CDR2 YDEGEE. The CDR3 consists of 17 residues. In DNA, the CDR3 is TGTGCCAGCTCGCCCGGGACAGACAGCCATAGCAATCAGCCCCAGCATTTT. This translates into CASSPGTDSHSNQPQHF.

V and J are TRBV5-1 and TRBJ2-3, with TRBD2 matching over 9 bases. The V segment lost 0 bases and the J segment 4 bases; nucleotides outside the gene matches: 6. The CDR3 has 16 amino acids. Germline loops: CDR1 SGHRS, CDR2 YFSETQ. In nucleotides, the CDR3 is TGCGCCAGCAGCTTGGTTAGCGGGAGTATCGCAGATACGCAGTATTTT. Its protein product is CASSLVSGSIADTQYF.

The chain combines TRBV10-3 with TRBJ2-7; TRBD2 matches 12 bases. Germline assignment: CDR1 ENHRY and CDR2 SYGVKD. J lost 6 bases, V lost 4 bases, and 13 bases had no gene match. The CDR3 covers 17 residues. The CDR3 loop reads CAISASSGLAGGGEQYF. The CDR3 bases are TGTGCCATCAGTGCCTCCTCTGGTCTAGCGGGAGGGGGCGAGCAGTACTTC.

This chain joins TRBV14 and TRBJ2-7, with 11 bases that match TRBD2. J gave up 5 bases and V 4 bases, and 7 bases lay outside the gene matches. This CDR3 is 15 amino acids long. Germline CDR1 is SGHDN and CDR2 is FVKESK. The CDR3 spells CASSPRLAGIDEQYF. CDR3 sequence (DNA): TGTGCCAGCAGCCCGCGACTAGCGGGAATCGACGAGCAGTACTTC.

V usage is TRBV10-1 and J usage is TRBJ2-7; possibly TRBD2 for D (5 bases). CDR3 size: 13 residues. The germline gives CDR1 WNHNN, CDR2 SYGVQD (reference sequence). V lost 3 bases to trimming and J lost 6 bases, with 12 bases between them. The CDR3 region is CASSDLTSGEQYF. CDR3 sequence (DNA): TGCGCCAGCAGTGACCTGACAAGCGGCGAGCAGTACTTC.